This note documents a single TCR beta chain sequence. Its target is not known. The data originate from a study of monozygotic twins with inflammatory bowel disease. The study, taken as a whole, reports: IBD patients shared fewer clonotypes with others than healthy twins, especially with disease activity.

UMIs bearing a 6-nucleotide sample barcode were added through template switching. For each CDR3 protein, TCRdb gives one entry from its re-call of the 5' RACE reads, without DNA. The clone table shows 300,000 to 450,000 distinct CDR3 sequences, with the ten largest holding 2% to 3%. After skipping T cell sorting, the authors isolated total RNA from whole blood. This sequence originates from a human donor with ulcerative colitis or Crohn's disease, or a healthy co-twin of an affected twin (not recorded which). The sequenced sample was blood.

The CDR3 loop reads CASSHGGGAYNEQFF. J is TRBJ2-1 and V is TRBV3-1; without DNA, the TCRdb call of TRBD2 cannot be checked. CDR3 length: 15 amino acids. The germline gives CDR1 LGHDT, CDR2 YNNKEL (reference sequence).